The next 3 T cell receptor beta chains were all read from a single sample in a study of T cells in Graves' hyperthyroidism and ophthalmopathy. The investigators amplified TCR beta CDR3 regions from RNA transcripts. A first-round RT-PCR of the TCR CDR3 used the HTBI primer set. TCRdb analysed the multiplex PCR reads with MiXCR anew, one entry per CDR3 protein. The table includes about 420,000 distinct CDR3 sequences, about a sixth detected once. The sample was blood. The origin of the receptors is a woman younger than 35 with Graves' hyperthyroidism.

This clonotype was found many times. The rearrangement joins TRBV7-2 to TRBJ1-6; TRBD1 might be the D (6 bases). Per the germline V gene, CDR1 is SGHTA and CDR2 is FQGNSA. With 3 bases removed from V and 7 bases from J, the gap between germline ends came to 19 bases. The CDR3 has 17 residues. CDR3 DNA: TGTGCCAGCAGCTTTTGGGGAGGGGGGGCGCAGAATTCACCCCTCCACTTT. Its translation is CASSFWGGGAQNSPLHF.

This clonotype was detected many times. The V gene is TRBV2, the J gene TRBJ1-2; 11 nucleotides match TRBD1. Germline CDR1 reads SNHLY; CDR2 reads FYNNEI. The CDR3 is made up of 15 amino acids. V lost 3 bases and J lost 5; bases outside the gene matches: 5. The chain's CDR3 is CASSEEDRGLYGYTF. The CDR3 DNA follows: TGTGCCAGCAGTGAGGAGGACAGGGGGCTTTATGGCTACACCTTC.

In regard to this clonotype: A much more abundant neighbour one base away suggests this may be a read error. CDR3 DNA sequence: TGTGCCAGCAGCTTAGTTCTTGGACTAAACGCAGATACGCAGTATTTT. As protein: CASSLVLGLNADTQYF. The V gene is TRBV11-1, the J gene TRBJ2-3, with D possibly matching TRBD2 (6 bases). CDR1 is SGHAT, CDR2 FQDESV, per germline (reference sequence). This CDR3 has 16 amino acids. V was pared by 1 base and J by 4 bases, with 15 bases between.